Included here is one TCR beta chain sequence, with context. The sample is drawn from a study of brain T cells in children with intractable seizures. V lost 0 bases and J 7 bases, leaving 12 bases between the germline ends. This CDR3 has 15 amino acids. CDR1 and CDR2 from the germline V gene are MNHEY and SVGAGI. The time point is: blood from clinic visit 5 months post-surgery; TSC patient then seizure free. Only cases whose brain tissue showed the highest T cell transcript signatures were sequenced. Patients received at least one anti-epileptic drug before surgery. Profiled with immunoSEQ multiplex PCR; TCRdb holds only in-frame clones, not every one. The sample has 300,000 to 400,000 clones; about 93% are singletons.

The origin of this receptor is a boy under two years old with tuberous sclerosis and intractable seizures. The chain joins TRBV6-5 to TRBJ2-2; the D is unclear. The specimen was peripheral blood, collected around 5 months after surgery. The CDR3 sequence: CASSYSKGSYGELFF. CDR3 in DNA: TGTGCCAGCAGTTACTCGAAGGGCAGTTACGGGGAGCTGTTTTTT.